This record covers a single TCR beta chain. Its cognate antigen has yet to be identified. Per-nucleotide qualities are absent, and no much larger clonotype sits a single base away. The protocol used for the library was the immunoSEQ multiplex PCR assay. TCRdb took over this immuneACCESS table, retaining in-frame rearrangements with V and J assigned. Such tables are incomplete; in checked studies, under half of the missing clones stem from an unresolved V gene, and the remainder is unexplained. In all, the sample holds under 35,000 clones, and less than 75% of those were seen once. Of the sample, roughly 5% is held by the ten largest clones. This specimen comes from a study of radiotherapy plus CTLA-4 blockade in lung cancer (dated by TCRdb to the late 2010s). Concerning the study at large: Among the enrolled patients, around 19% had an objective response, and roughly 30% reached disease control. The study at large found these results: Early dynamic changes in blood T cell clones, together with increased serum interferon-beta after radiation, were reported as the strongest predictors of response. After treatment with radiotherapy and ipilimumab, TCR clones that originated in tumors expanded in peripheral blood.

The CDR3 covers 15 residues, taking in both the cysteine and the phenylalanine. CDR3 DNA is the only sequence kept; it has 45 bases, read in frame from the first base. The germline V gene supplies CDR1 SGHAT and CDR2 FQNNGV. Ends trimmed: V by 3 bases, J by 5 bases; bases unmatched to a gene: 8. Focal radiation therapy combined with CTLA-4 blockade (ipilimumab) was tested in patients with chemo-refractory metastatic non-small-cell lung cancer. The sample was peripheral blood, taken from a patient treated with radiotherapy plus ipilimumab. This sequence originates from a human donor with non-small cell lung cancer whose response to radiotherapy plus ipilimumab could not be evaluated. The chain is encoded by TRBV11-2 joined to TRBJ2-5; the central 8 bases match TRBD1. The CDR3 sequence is CASSFTQGAWETQYF. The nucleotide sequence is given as TGTGCCAGCAGCTTCACCCAGGGGGCATGGGAGACCCAGTACTTC.